This T cell receptor (beta chain) was recorded in a study of T cell repertoires in cytomegalovirus infection. Study at large: Public TCR beta signatures indicated both CMV infection and matching HLA type.

A single record per CDR3 protein comes from TCRdb applying MiXCR to the reads. The table lists fewer than 350,000 distinct CDR3 sequences, about 27% of them singletons. Whole-study results and caveats: Totalled public TCR beta family frequency picked out people who carried CMV plus the relevant HLA. Dominating the ex vivo response were HLA-C-restricted CMV-specific TCR beta clonotypes.

J gave up 0 bases and V 9 bases, and 11 bases lay outside the gene matches. The CDR3 sequence is 16 residues long. Germline CDR1 is KGHDR and CDR2 is SFDVKD. In this sample, this clonotype turned up a few times. Its antigen is not known. This chain connects TRBV24-1 to TRBJ2-3; 7 bases match TRBD1. This clonotype originated in a human donor in good health (CMV status not recorded). Some clones in this sample may be carry-over from other donors' samples. The sequenced sample was cultured PBMCs, obtained from culture after CMV antigen stimulation. For the CDR3, the DNA is TGTGCCACCGTCGGCCGGCCGGGACAGAGCACAGATACGCAGTATTTT. It encodes CATVGRPGQSTDTQYF.